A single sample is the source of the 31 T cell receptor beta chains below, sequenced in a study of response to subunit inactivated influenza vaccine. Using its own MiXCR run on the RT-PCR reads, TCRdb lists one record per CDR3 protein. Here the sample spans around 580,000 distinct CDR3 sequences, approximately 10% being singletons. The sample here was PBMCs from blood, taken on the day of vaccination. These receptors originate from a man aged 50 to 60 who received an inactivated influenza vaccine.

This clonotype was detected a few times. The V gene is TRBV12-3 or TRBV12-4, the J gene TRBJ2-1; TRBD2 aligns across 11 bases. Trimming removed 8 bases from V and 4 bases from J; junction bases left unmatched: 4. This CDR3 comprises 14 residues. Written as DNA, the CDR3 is TGTGCCAGCGGGACTAGCGGCGATTACAATGAGCAGTTCTTC. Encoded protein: CASGTSGDYNEQFF.

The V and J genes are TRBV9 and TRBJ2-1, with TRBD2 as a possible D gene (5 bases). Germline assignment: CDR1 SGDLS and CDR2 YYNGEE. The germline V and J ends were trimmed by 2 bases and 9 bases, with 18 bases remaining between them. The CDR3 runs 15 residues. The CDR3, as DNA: TGTGCCAGCAGCGTTAGTGGGAGTGGAACGGGTGAGCAGTTCTTC. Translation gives CASSVSGSGTGEQFF.

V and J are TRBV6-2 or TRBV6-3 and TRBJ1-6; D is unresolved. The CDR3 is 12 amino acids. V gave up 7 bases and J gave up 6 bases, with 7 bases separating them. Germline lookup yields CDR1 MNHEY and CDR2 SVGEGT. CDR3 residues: CASNEVNSPLHF. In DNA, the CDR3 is TGTGCCAGCAACGAGGTTAATTCACCCCTCCACTTT.

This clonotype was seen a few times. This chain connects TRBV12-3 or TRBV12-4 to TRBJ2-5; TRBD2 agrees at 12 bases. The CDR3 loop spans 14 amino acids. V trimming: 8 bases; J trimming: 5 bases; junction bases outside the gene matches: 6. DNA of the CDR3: TGTGCCAGCGGACTAGCGGGATCGGGGGAGACCCAGTACTTC. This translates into CASGLAGSGETQYF.

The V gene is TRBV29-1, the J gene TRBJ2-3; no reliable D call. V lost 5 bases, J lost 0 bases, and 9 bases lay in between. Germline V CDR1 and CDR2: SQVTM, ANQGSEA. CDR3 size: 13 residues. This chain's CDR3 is CSVRRTSTDTQYF. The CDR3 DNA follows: TGCAGCGTTCGCAGAACTAGCACAGATACGCAGTATTTT.

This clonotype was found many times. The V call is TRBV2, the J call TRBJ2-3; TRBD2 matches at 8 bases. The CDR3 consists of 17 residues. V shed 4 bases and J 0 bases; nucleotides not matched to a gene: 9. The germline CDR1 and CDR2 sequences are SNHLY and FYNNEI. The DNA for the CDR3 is TGTGCCAGCAGTGGTTGGGTAGCGGGGCCCAGCACAGATACGCAGTATTTT. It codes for CASSGWVAGPSTDTQYF.

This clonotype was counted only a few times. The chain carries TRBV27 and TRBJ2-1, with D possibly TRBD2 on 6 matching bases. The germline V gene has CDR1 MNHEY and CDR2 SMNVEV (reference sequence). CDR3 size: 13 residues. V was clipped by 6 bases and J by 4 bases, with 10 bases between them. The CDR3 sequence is CASRLGLYNEQFF. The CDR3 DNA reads TGTGCCAGCAGACTGGGACTTTACAATGAGCAGTTCTTC.

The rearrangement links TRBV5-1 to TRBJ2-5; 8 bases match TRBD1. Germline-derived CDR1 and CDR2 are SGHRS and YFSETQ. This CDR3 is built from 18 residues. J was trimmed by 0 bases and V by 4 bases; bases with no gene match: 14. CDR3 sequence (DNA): TGCGCCAGCAGCGGAACGGGACAGGAACGAGAGAACCAAGAGACCCAGTACTTC. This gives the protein CASSGTGQERENQETQYF. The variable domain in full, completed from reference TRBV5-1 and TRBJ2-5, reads KAGVTQTPRYLIKTRGQQVTLSCSPISGHRSVSWYQQTPGQGLQFLFEYFSETQRNKGNFPGRFSGRQFSNSRSEMNVSTLELGDSALYLCASSGTGQERENQETQYFGPGTRLLVL.

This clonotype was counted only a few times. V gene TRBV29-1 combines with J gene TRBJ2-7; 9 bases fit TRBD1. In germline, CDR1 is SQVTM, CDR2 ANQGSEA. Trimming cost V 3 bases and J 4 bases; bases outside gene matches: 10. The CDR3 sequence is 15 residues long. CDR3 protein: CSVEESGTGTYEQYF. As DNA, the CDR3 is TGCAGCGTTGAGGAGTCCGGGACAGGGACTTACGAGCAGTACTTC.

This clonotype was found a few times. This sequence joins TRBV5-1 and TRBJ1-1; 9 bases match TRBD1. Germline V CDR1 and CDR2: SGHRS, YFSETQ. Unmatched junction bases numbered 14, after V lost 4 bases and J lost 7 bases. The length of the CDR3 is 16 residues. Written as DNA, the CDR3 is TGCGCCAGCAGCCAGACGTGGACAGGGGCGAATTTTGAAGCTTTCTTT. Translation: CASSQTWTGANFEAFF.

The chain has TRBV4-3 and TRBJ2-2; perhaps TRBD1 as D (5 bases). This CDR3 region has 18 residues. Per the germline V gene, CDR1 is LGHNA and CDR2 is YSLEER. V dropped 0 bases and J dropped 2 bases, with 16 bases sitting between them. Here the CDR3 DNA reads TGCGCCAGCAGCCAAGATAGTCCCCCAGGGCTCAACACCGGGGAGCTGTTTTTT. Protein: CASSQDSPPGLNTGELFF.

The CDR3 region is CASSVDSFSYEQYF. The CDR3 nucleotides read TGCGCCAGCAGCGTGGACAGTTTCTCCTACGAGCAGTACTTC. The genes are TRBV5-1 and TRBJ2-7, with D maybe TRBD1 (6 bases). The germline V and J ends were trimmed by 4 bases and 0 bases, with 11 bases remaining between them. Per the germline V gene, CDR1 is SGHRS and CDR2 is YFSETQ. CDR3 length: 14 residues.

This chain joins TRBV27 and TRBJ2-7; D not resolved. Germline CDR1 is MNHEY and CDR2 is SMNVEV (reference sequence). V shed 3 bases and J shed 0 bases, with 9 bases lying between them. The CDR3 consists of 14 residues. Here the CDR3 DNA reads TGTGCCAGCAGTTTCGGACCCACCTCCTACGAGCAGTACTTC. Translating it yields CASSFGPTSYEQYF.

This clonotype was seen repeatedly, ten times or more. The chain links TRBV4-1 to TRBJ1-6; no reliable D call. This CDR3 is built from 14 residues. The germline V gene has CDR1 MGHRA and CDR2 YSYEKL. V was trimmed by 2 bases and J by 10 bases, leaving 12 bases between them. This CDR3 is CASSQNIGLSPLHF. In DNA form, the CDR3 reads TGCGCCAGCAGCCAAAATATCGGGCTGTCACCCCTCCACTTT.

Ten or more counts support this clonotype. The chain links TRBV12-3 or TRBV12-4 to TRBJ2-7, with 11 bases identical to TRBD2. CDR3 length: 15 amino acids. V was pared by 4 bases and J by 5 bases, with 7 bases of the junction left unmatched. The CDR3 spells CASSYLAGGIDEQYF. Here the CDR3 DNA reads TGTGCCAGCAGTTACCTAGCGGGGGGTATCGACGAGCAGTACTTC.

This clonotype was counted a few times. DNA of the CDR3: TGTGCCAGCGAGTTAGCGGGAGACTACGAGCAGTACTTC. Its translation is CASELAGDYEQYF. The chain combines TRBV6-2 or TRBV6-3 with TRBJ2-7, with 9 bases that match TRBD2. Germline CDR1 reads MNHEY; CDR2 reads SVGEGT. Germline trimming cut 8 bases from V and 3 bases from J; bases unmatched to any gene: 5. The length of the CDR3 is 13 residues.

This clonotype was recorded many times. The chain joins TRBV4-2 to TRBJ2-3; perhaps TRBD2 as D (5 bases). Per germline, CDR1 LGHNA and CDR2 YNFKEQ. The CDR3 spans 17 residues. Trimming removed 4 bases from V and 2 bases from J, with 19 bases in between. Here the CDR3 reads CASSRHREPDPTDTQYF. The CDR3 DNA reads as TGTGCCAGCAGCCGACACCGGGAACCCGATCCCACAGATACGCAGTATTTT.

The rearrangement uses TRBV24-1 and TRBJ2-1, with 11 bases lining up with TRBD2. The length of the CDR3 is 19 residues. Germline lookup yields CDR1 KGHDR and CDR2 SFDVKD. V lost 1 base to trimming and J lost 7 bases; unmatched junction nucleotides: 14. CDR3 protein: CATSDFRLAGGTAMNEQFF. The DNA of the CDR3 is TGTGCCACCAGTGATTTCCGGCTAGCGGGGGGAACAGCCATGAATGAGCAGTTCTTC.

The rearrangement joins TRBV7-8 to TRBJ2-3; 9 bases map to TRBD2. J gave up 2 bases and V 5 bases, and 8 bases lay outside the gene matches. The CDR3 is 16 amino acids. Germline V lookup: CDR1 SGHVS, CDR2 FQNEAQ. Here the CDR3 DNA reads TGTGCCAGCAGCCCTCGCGGGAGGGCCCCCACAGATACGCAGTATTTT. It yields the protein CASSPRGRAPTDTQYF.

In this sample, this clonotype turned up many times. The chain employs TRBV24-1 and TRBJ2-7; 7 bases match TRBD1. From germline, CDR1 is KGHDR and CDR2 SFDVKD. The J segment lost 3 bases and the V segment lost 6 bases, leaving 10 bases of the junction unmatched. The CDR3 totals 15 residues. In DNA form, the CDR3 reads TGTGCCACCAGTACCTCCCGCGCAGGGGGCTACGAGCAGTACTTC. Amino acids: CATSTSRAGGYEQYF.

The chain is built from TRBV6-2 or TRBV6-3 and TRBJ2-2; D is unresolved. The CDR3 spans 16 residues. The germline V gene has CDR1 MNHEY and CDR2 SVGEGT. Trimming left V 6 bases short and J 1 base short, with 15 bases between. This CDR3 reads CASRMTSSLNTGELFF. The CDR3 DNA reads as TGTGCCAGCAGAATGACGAGCAGTCTGAACACCGGGGAGCTGTTTTTT.

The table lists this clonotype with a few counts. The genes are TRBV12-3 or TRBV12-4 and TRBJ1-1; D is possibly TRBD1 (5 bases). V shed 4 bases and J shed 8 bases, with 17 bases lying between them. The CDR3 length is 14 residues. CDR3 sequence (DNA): TGTGCCAGCAGTTCCCCCCCCGGGGGTCTGGAAGCTTTCTTT. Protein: CASSSPPGGLEAFF.

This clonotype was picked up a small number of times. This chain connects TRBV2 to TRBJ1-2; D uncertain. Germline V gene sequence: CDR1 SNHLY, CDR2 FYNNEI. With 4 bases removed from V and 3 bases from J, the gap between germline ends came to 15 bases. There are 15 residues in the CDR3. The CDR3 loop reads CASSGGRGEDYGYTF. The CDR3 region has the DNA TGTGCCAGCAGTGGGGGTCGCGGGGAAGACTATGGCTACACCTTC.

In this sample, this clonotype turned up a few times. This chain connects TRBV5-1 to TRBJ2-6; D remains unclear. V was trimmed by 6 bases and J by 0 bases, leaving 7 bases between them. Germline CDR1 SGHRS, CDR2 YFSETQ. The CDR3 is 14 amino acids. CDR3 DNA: TGCGCCAGCAAGCTCCTCTCTGGGGCCAACGTCCTGACTTTC. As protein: CASKLLSGANVLTF. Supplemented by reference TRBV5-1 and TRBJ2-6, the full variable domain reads KAGVTQTPRYLIKTRGQQVTLSCSPISGHRSVSWYQQTPGQGLQFLFEYFSETQRNKGNFPGRFSGRQFSNSRSEMNVSTLELGDSALYLCASKLLSGANVLTFGAGSRLTVL.

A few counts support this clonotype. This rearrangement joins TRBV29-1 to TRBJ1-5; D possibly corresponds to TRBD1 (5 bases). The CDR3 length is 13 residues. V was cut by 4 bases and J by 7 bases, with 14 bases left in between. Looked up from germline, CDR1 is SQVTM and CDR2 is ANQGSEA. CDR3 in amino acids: CSVGSGVEQPQHF. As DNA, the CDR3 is TGCAGCGTTGGGTCGGGGGTTGAGCAGCCCCAGCATTTT.

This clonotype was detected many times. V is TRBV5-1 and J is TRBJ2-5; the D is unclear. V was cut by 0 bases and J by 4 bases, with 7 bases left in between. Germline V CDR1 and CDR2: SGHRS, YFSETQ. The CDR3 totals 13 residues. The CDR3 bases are TGCGCCAGCAGCTTGGGTGGGCCAGAGACCCAGTACTTC. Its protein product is CASSLGGPETQYF.

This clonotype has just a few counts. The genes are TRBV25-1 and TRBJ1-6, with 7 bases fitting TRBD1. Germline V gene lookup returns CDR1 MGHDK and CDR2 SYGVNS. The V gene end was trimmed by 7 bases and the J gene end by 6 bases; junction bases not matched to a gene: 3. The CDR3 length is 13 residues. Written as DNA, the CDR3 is TGTGCCAGCACCCCAGGGGGTAATTCACCCCTCCACTTT. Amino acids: CASTPGGNSPLHF.

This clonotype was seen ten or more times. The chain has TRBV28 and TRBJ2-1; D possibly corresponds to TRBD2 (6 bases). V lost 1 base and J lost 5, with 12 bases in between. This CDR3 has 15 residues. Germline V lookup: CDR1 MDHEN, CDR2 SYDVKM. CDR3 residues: CASSLLGGGDNEQFF. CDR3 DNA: TGTGCCAGCAGTTTATTGGGCGGAGGGGACAATGAGCAGTTCTTC. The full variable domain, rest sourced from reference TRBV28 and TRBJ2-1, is DVKVTQSSRYLVKRTGEKVFLECVQDMDHENMFWYRQDPGLGLRLIYFSYDVKMKEKGDIPEGYSVSREKKERFSLILESASTNQTSMYLCASSLLGGGDNEQFFGPGTRLTVL.

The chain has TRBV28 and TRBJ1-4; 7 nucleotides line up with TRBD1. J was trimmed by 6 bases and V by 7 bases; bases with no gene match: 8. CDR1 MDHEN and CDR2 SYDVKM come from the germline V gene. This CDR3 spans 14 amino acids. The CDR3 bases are TGTGCCAGCACTCAATCCGGGACAGATGAAAAACTGTTTTTT. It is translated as CASTQSGTDEKLFF.

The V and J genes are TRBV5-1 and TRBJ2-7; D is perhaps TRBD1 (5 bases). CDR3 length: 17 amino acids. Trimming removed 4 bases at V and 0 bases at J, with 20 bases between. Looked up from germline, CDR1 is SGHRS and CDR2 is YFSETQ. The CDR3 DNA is TGCGCCAGCAGCACCAGAGACAGTTCCTATATCTCCTACGAGCAGTACTTC. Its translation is CASSTRDSSYISYEQYF.

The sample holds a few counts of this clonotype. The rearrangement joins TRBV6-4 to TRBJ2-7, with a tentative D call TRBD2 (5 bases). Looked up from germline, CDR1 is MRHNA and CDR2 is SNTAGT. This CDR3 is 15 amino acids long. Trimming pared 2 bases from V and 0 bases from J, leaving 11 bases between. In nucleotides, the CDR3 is TGTGCCAGCAGTGACGGTATGGGGAGCTCCTACGAGCAGTACTTC. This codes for CASSDGMGSSYEQYF.